This is a list of T cell receptor beta chains from one sample in a study of blood T cell repertoires in COVID-19. Data came from immunoSEQ multiplex PCR; TCRdb stores just in-frame clones and leaves some out. Among under 300,000 clones, about 80% were seen once, and the ten largest hold more than 9.5%. The source material was peripheral blood. The receptors originated from a woman aged 80 or over with acute or convalescent COVID-19. Each CDR3 is given with its conserved first and last residue. Each record gives: D gene, CDR3 length, J gene, clone size, V gene, CDR3 protein, CDR3 DNA. The D gene is left open where the match is weak. Part of the rows lack a size; the others show once, few, many or a class for expanded clones.

NA	15	TRBJ1-5	NA	TRBV5-8	CASSSGLTSNQPQHF	TGTGCCAGCAGCTCCGGACTGACTAGCAATCAGCCCCAGCATTTT
TRBD1	15	TRBJ2-5	NA	TRBV24-1	CATSDYGQDQETQYF	TGTGCCACCAGTGATTATGGACAGGACCAAGAGACCCAGTACTTC
NA	15	TRBJ2-7	few	TRBV7-2	CASSLEVMGGREQYF	TGTGCCAGCAGCTTAGAGGTGATGGGGGGTCGCGAGCAGTACTTC
NA	16	TRBJ2-3	few	TRBV27	CASKTRPGHPTDTQYF	TGTGCCAGCAAAACGCGGCCGGGACACCCCACAGATACGCAGTATTTT
NA	15	TRBJ1-3	NA	TRBV6-5	CASTTSGLTGNTIYF	TGTGCCAGCACTACGTCAGGTTTGACTGGAAACACCATATATTTT
TRBD1	14	TRBJ2-3	once	TRBV29-1	CSVETGTGRDTQYF	TGCAGCGTCGAAACCGGGACAGGGAGAGATACGCAGTATTTT
NA	16	TRBJ2-3	NA	TRBV4-2	CASSQDPGTSTDTQYF	TGTGCCAGCAGCCAAGACCCGGGAACTAGCACAGATACGCAGTATTTT
NA	13	TRBJ2-3	NA	TRBV11-3	CASSLDRKDTQYF	TGTGCCAGCAGCTTAGATCGTAAAGATACGCAGTATTTT
NA	15	TRBJ1-4	NA	TRBV6-5	CASSYYRATNEKLFF	TGTGCCAGCAGTTACTACAGAGCAACTAATGAAAAACTGTTTTTT
NA	14	TRBJ1-3	NA	TRBV28	CASSRTGSGNTIYF	TGTGCCAGCAGCAGAACAGGTTCTGGAAACACCATATATTTT
TRBD2	16	TRBJ2-2	once	TRBV11-3	CASSFVRGGGTGELFF	TGTGCCAGCAGCTTTGTCCGCGGGGGGGGTACTGGGGAGCTGTTTTTT
TRBD1	15	TRBJ2-5	NA	TRBV19	CASSIGDRAQETQYF	TGTGCCAGTAGTATAGGGGACAGGGCCCAAGAGACCCAGTACTTC
NA	14	TRBJ1-4	NA	TRBV2	CASSARATNEKLFF	TGTGCCAGCAGTGCTCGGGCAACTAATGAAAAACTGTTTTTT
TRBD2	18	TRBJ2-6	once	TRBV3-1/TRBV3-2	CASSQYSLAASGANVLTF	TGTGCCAGCAGCCAATACAGCCTAGCGGCCTCTGGGGCCAACGTCCTGACTTTC
TRBD1	15	TRBJ2-3	NA	TRBV7-9	CASSGGTGRTDTQYF	TGTGCCAGCAGCGGAGGGACAGGGAGAACAGATACGCAGTATTTT
TRBD2	16	TRBJ2-5	NA	TRBV9	CASSVGAGGLQETQYF	TGTGCCAGCAGCGTAGGAGCGGGAGGACTCCAAGAGACCCAGTACTTC
NA	15	TRBJ1-3	NA	TRBV5-1	CASSLDPGNGNTIYF	TGCGCCAGCAGCTTGGATCCAGGGAATGGAAACACCATATATTTT
NA	13	TRBJ1-1	NA	TRBV30	CAWSWQSNTEAFF	TGTGCCTGGAGCTGGCAGTCGAACACTGAAGCTTTCTTT
NA	12	TRBJ1-5	NA	TRBV3-1/TRBV3-2	CASSQHNQPQHF	TGTGCCAGCAGCCAACATAATCAGCCCCAGCATTTT
TRBD2	15	TRBJ2-1	NA	TRBV29-1	CSVPRGRSSYNEQFF	TGCAGCGTTCCGCGGGGGAGGAGCTCCTACAATGAGCAGTTCTTC
TRBD1	16	TRBJ1-4	NA	TRBV5-1	CASSPGQAATNEKLFF	TGCGCCAGCAGCCCCGGACAGGCTGCAACTAATGAAAAACTGTTTTTT
NA	14	TRBJ1-4	few	TRBV30	CAWRGPAANEKLFF	TGTGCCTGGAGGGGGCCCGCGGCTAATGAAAAACTGTTTTTT
NA	13	TRBJ1-1	NA	TRBV6-5	CASSFSPGTEAFF	TGTGCCAGCAGTTTCAGTCCGGGGACTGAAGCTTTCTTT
TRBD2	14	TRBJ2-3	NA	TRBV9	CASGLGIAGDTQYF	TGTGCCAGCGGTCTGGGGATAGCGGGCGATACGCAGTATTTT
NA	18	TRBJ1-3	NA	TRBV18	CASSPVGTSPLSGNTIYF	TGTGCCAGCTCACCGGTCGGGACAAGTCCTCTTTCTGGAAACACCATATATTTT